The 12 T cell receptor beta chains below all came from one sample that was sequenced in a study of T cell repertoires in cytomegalovirus infection. A single record per CDR3 protein comes from TCRdb applying MiXCR to the reads. The table includes 200,000 to 300,000 distinct CDR3 sequences, around 15% detected once. The sequencing sample was made of PBMCs. The origin of the receptors is a human donor in good health (CMV status not recorded). Some clones in this sample may be carry-over from other donors' samples.

This clonotype has just a few counts. The rearrangement uses TRBV28 and TRBJ1-6, with D tentatively TRBD1 (5 bases). V dropped 3 bases and J dropped 7 bases, with 16 bases sitting between them. This CDR3 is built from 16 residues. Germline loops: CDR1 MDHEN, CDR2 SYDVKM. CDR3 amino acids: CASSFGGATLNSPLHF. The CDR3 region has the DNA TGTGCCAGCAGTTTTGGGGGAGCCACCTTAAATTCACCCCTCCACTTT.

For this clonotype: Being one base from a much bigger clone, this may be a read error. The V gene is TRBV2, the J gene TRBJ2-1, with 9 positions matching TRBD2. Germline lookup yields CDR1 SNHLY and CDR2 FYNNEI. The CDR3 runs to 13 residues. V gave up 7 bases and J gave up 9 bases; unmatched junction bases: 7. CDR3 DNA: TGTGCCAGCATTGCGGGAGGGAACAGTGAGCAGTTCTTC. Translating it yields CASIAGGNSEQFF. Together with reference TRBV2 and TRBJ2-1, the CDR3 gives the full variable domain: EPEVTQTPSHQVTQMGQEVILRCVPISNHLYFYWYRQILGQKVEFLVSFYNNEISEKSEIFDDQFSVERPDGSNFTLKIRSTKLEDSAMYFCASIAGGNSEQFFGPGTRLTVL.

This clonotype was seen many times. The chain combines TRBV7-2 with TRBJ2-5; D remains ambiguous. Trimming left V 8 bases short and J 3 bases short, with 13 bases between. This CDR3 has 13 amino acids. The germline V gene has CDR1 SGHTA and CDR2 FQGNSA. The CDR3 DNA reads TGTGCCAGCCGCGCTAGTTCTAAAGAGACCCAGTACTTC. It is translated as CASRASSKETQYF.

The chain links TRBV6-2 or TRBV6-3 to TRBJ1-2, with D possibly matching TRBD1 (6 bases). Germline V gene data show CDR1 as MNHEY and CDR2 as SVGEGT. Trimming took 7 bases from V and 6 from J, leaving 12 bases between them. This CDR3 is built from 12 residues. The CDR3 protein is CASTRTENGYTF. In DNA, the CDR3 is TGTGCCAGCACCAGGACAGAGAATGGCTACACCTTC.

Many counts were recorded for this clonotype. This chain links TRBV4-3 with TRBJ1-1; tentatively, D is TRBD1 (6 bases). The V end was cut by 0 bases, the J end by 3 bases, with 11 bases between. In germline, CDR1 is LGHNA, CDR2 YSLEER. The CDR3 consists of 15 residues. This CDR3 reads CASSQDGTLYTEAFF. The DNA of the CDR3 is TGCGCCAGCAGCCAAGATGGGACACTTTACACTGAAGCTTTCTTT.

This clonotype was recorded many times. The chain carries TRBV7-2 and TRBJ2-3; 8 bases line up with TRBD2. This CDR3 contains 15 residues. The germline CDR1 and CDR2 sequences are SGHTA and FQGNSA. V lost 1 base and J lost 9; bases outside the gene matches: 9. For the CDR3, the DNA is TGTGCCAGCAGCTTAGGAGCGGGAGCTAGCGGAACGCAGTATTTT. Its protein product is CASSLGAGASGTQYF.

This clonotype was seen at least ten times. Written as DNA, the CDR3 is TGTGCCAGCAGTCGAGGGACGGGCGGTGGTCAGCCCCAGCATTTT. This sequence encodes CASSRGTGGGQPQHF. The chain has TRBV6-2 or TRBV6-3 and TRBJ1-5, with D possibly matching TRBD1 (5 bases). This CDR3 spans 15 amino acids. The germline V gene encodes CDR1 MNHEY and CDR2 SVGEGT. Trimming removed 5 bases at V and 6 bases at J, with 17 bases between.

This clonotype was found many times. This chain connects TRBV11-2 to TRBJ1-1; D is perhaps TRBD1 (6 bases). The germline V gene has CDR1 SGHAT and CDR2 FQNNGV. The CDR3 has 14 amino acids. The V end was cut by 5 bases, the J end by 1 base, with 11 bases between. The CDR3 DNA reads as TGTGCCAGCAGCACGTCGACAGGGAACACTGAAGCTTTCTTT. Translation: CASSTSTGNTEAFF.

This clonotype was observed a few times. CDR3 loop: CSALTTSDEQFF. CDR3 DNA: TGCAGTGCGCTTACGACTAGCGATGAGCAGTTCTTC. The gene calls are TRBV20-1 and TRBJ2-1; TRBD2 agrees at 8 bases. The V and J ends lost 6 bases and 8 bases, in that order; junction bases with no gene match: 6. Per the germline V gene, CDR1 is DFQATT and CDR2 is SNEGSKA (reference sequence). The CDR3 contains 12 residues.

This clonotype has only a few counts. The chain has TRBV7-9 and TRBJ2-5; 11 nucleotides match TRBD2. The CDR3 sequence is 15 residues long. V was clipped by 5 bases and J by 2 bases; unmatched bases: 4. Germline CDR1 and CDR2: SEHNR and FQNEAQ (reference sequence). CDR3 protein: CASSIASGGQETQYF. CDR3 nucleotides: TGTGCCAGCAGCATCGCTAGCGGGGGGCAAGAGACCCAGTACTTC.

This clonotype has at least ten counts. The chain joins TRBV5-4 to TRBJ1-6; 8 bases map to TRBD1. The germline gives CDR1 SGHNT, CDR2 YYREEE (reference sequence). The CDR3 totals 15 residues. After removal of 4 bases from V and 4 bases from J, the junction contained 4 bases not matched to a gene. CDR3 in DNA: TGTGCCAGCAGCCCGGGGGACAGGTATAATTCACCCCTCCACTTT. Translated: CASSPGDRYNSPLHF. Filled out from reference TRBV5-4 and TRBJ1-6, the complete variable domain reads ETGVTQSPTHLIKTRGQQVTLRCSSQSGHNTVSWYQQALGQGPQFIFQYYREEENGRGNFPPRFSGLQFPNYSSELNVNALELDDSALYLCASSPGDRYNSPLHFGNGTRLTVT.

The CDR3 spells CASSYRVPDYNEQFF. CDR3 DNA sequence: TGTGCCAGCAGTTACAGGGTACCGGATTACAATGAGCAGTTCTTC. This chain connects TRBV6-6 to TRBJ2-1, with D unclear. CDR1 and CDR2 (germline): MNHNY, SVGAGI (reference sequence). The CDR3 is 15 residues long. V was trimmed by 2 bases and J by 4 bases, leaving 12 bases between them.